This T cell receptor (beta chain) was captured by sequencing in a study of long-term antiretroviral therapy in people with HIV. A v3.0 immunoSEQ assay was performed at survey level. Method: immunoSEQ multiplex PCR; TCRdb's copy keeps in-frame clones and lacks some. The table has fewer than 25,000 clones, 80% seen once. Study outcomes and limitations: Clonal populations expanded prior to ART predominated within the repertoire at all time points.

Of note for this clone: Its antigen is currently unknown.

A minimum of one pre-ART and two post-ART PBMC samples existed for each donor. The germline gives CDR1 SGHRS, CDR2 YFSETQ. V shed 7 bases and J 5 bases; nucleotides not matched to a gene: 7. The CDR3 is made up of 13 amino acids. The specimen was unsorted PBMCs, collected 2.9 years after starting antiretroviral therapy. This clonotype originated in a woman aged 25 to 39 with HIV. The chain couples TRBV5-1 to TRBJ2-5; 8 bases map to TRBD1. The CDR3 is CASGQGARETQYF. The CDR3 DNA reads TGCGCCAGCGGGCAGGGGGCAAGGGAGACCCAGTACTTC. Drawing the rest from reference TRBV5-1 and TRBJ2-5, the complete variable domain is KAGVTQTPRYLIKTRGQQVTLSCSPISGHRSVSWYQQTPGQGLQFLFEYFSETQRNKGNFPGRFSGRQFSNSRSEMNVSTLELGDSALYLCASGQGARETQYFGPGTRLLVL.